This T cell receptor (beta chain) was captured in a study of blood T cell repertoires in COVID-19. Categorization into cohorts depended on clinical history that participants reported. How the authors handled the data: Quantification of nucleated cells was approximated via reference gene primer amplification. The protocol was immunoSEQ multiplex PCR, while the TCRdb copy is restricted to in-frame clones and leaves out a portion. V and J calls and clone size are copied from that table; D and trimming were computed from the DNA. The sample shows some 210,000 clones, 87% of them seen only once. The germline V gene has CDR1 MDHEN and CDR2 SYDVKM. The CDR3 has 14 amino acids. J gave up 6 bases and V 6 bases, and 7 bases lay outside the gene matches.

The source is a man aged 18 to 29 with acute COVID-19. Sequenced input: PBMCs or T cells enriched from blood (not recorded which). The rearrangement uses TRBV28 and TRBJ1-4; 7 bases map to TRBD1. CDR3 coding DNA: TGTGCCAGCAGCTCAGGGGGTGGTCATGAAAAACTGTTTTTT. This codes for CASSSGGGHEKLFF. Full variable domain (rest looked up from reference TRBV28 and TRBJ1-4): DVKVTQSSRYLVKRTGEKVFLECVQDMDHENMFWYRQDPGLGLRLIYFSYDVKMKEKGDIPEGYSVSREKKERFSLILESASTNQTSMYLCASSSGGGHEKLFFGSGTQLSVL.